This T cell receptor (beta chain) was obtained from a study of post-analysis software for immune sequencing data. Turning to the study itself: The cohort encompassed relapsing-remitting, secondary progressive and progressive-relapsing multiple sclerosis disease courses.

Points from the study as a whole: Five TRBV segments, TRBV5-6, TRBV5-1 and TRBV20-1 among them, were found more frequent in patients than controls. Samples from a shared batch, those prepared together, strongly co-clustered by F measure. Comparison with controls showed significantly lower normalized Chao1 diversity in multiple sclerosis patients.

This clonotype was observed a handful of times. The antigen remains unidentified. The authors incorporated unique molecular identifiers into the TCR beta cDNA libraries. Each batch of about 0.95 to 11 million T cells produced a few hundred thousand cDNA molecules. TCRdb independently ran MiXCR on the PCR reads; one entry per CDR3 protein. This sample has about 540,000 distinct CDR3 sequences, with roughly 34% found just once. Germline V gives CDR1 MGHDK, CDR2 SYGVNS. Trimming pared 10 bases from V and 8 bases from J, leaving 14 bases between. CDR3 size: 11 residues. The material sequenced was blood. The chain uses TRBV25-1 and TRBJ1-2, with a possible D match to TRBD1 (5 bases). The clonotype originates from a girl aged 2-17 years with multiple sclerosis. CDR3 in DNA: TGTGCCACCCCGGGGCCAGGGGGCTACACCTTC. Translating it yields CATPGPGGYTF.